A single sample is the source of the 12 T cell receptor beta chains below, sequenced in a study of shared clonotypes between healthy human individuals. TCRdb keeps only in-frame clones here, not all; method: immunoSEQ multiplex PCR. The profile covers roughly 1.5 million clones, with approximately 98% appearing a single time and about 0.45% taken by the ten largest. The sequenced sample was naive CD4+ T cells sorted from blood. Sample subset: CD45RA+ positively selected. The receptors here all came from a man aged 25 to 45 in good health.

This clone was seen a handful of times. The CDR3 DNA reads TGTGCCAGCAGTGGACAGGGGGCCGGTAATGAGCAGTTCTTC. Protein product: CASSGQGAGNEQFF. The genes are TRBV2 and TRBJ2-1; TRBD1 matches at 10 bases. Germline values: CDR1 SNHLY, CDR2 FYNNEI. Unmatched junction bases numbered 4, after V lost 4 bases and J lost 7 bases. This CDR3 region has 14 residues.

V is TRBV6-5 and J is TRBJ1-1, with a possible D match to TRBD1 (5 bases). The germline gives CDR1 MNHEY, CDR2 SVGAGI. The V gene lost 3 bases and the J gene lost 6 bases, with 20 bases spanning the gap. The CDR3 contains 16 residues. In DNA, the CDR3 is TGTGCCAGCAGTTATTCGACAACGGAATGGGGGGCTGAAGCTTTCTTT. Protein product: CASSYSTTEWGAEAFF.

CDR3 DNA sequence: TGCGCCAGCAGCCAAGCGATATCCCAAACAGGGGCTGAAGCTTTCTTT. Translated, it gives CASSQAISQTGAEAFF. V usage is TRBV4-3 and J usage is TRBJ1-1, with TRBD1 identical over 7 bases. The germline CDR1 and CDR2 sequences are LGHNA and YSLEER. V was pared by 1 base and J by 6 bases, with 11 bases of the junction left unmatched. The CDR3 contains 16 residues.

This chain joins TRBV7-9 and TRBJ2-2, with TRBD1 identical over 8 bases. The CDR3 loop spans 17 amino acids. V lost 5 bases to trimming and J lost 7 bases; unmatched junction nucleotides: 15. Germline values: CDR1 SEHNR, CDR2 FQNEAQ (reference sequence). The DNA for the CDR3 is TGTGCCAGCAGCCGGTCCGACAGGGGTCCCCAGAGCGGGGAGCTGTTTTTT. The encoded protein is CASSRSDRGPQSGELFF. The full variable domain, completed using reference TRBV7-9 and TRBJ2-2, is DTGVSQNPRHKITKRGQNVTFRCDPISEHNRLYWYRQTLGQGPEFLTYFQNEAQLEKSRLLSDRFSAERPKGSFSTLEIQRTEQGDSAMYLCASSRSDRGPQSGELFFGEGSRLTVL.

This chain joins TRBV14 and TRBJ2-1, with 9 bases fitting TRBD1. The CDR3 extends over 13 amino acids. V trimming: 5 bases; J trimming: 12 bases; junction bases outside the gene matches: 8. Germline values: CDR1 SGHDN, CDR2 FVKESK. The CDR3 region has the DNA TGTGCCAGCAGCTCCCCCGGGACAGGGCGGCAGTTCTTC. Its protein is CASSSPGTGRQFF.

The J gene is TRBJ2-3, the V gene TRBV4-2, with 9 bases aligning to TRBD1. CDR3 length: 15 amino acids. J gave up 4 bases and V 0 bases, and 2 bases lay outside the gene matches. Germline CDR1 is LGHNA and CDR2 is YNFKEQ. The CDR3 spells CASSQEDRGADTQYF. CDR3 sequence (DNA): TGTGCCAGCAGCCAAGAGGACAGGGGTGCAGATACGCAGTATTTT.

V is TRBV5-6 and J is TRBJ1-4; 7 bases align to TRBD1. V shed 0 bases and J 8 bases; nucleotides not matched to a gene: 4. Germline V gene data show CDR1 as SGHDT and CDR2 as YYEEEE. The CDR3 is made up of 14 amino acids. This CDR3 is CASSLGDRSEKLFF. In nucleotides, the CDR3 is TGTGCCAGCAGCTTGGGGGACAGATCGGAAAAACTGTTTTTT.

The rearrangement joins TRBV5-4 to TRBJ2-3; TRBD1 might be the D (6 bases). Trimming cost V 7 bases and J 6 bases, with 15 bases left between them. Looked up from germline, CDR1 is SGHNT and CDR2 is YYREEE (reference sequence). The CDR3 runs 13 residues. The CDR3 is CASAPGHTDTQYF. The CDR3 DNA is TGTGCCAGCGCTCCGGGACATACCGATACGCAGTATTTT.

The rearrangement joins TRBV4-1 to TRBJ2-5, with 10 bases matching TRBD2. This CDR3 has 15 amino acids. Germline V lookup: CDR1 MGHRA, CDR2 YSYEKL. After removal of 4 bases from V and 1 base from J, the junction contained 3 bases not matched to a gene. CDR3 coding DNA: TGCGCCAGCAGCCCTACTAGCGGGGCCCAAGAGACCCAGTACTTC. Translated, it gives CASSPTSGAQETQYF.

The rearrangement uses TRBV6-1 and TRBJ2-1; no clear D. Germline CDR1 reads MNHNS; CDR2 reads SASEGT. V was clipped by 1 base and J by 3 bases, with 4 bases between them. CDR3 length: 13 amino acids. In DNA, the CDR3 is TGTGCCAGCAGTGAAGACTACTACAATGAGCAGTTCTTC. Translation: CASSEDYYNEQFF.

The DNA of the CDR3 is TGTGCCAGCTCACAAGACAGGCCTGGGGCCAACGTCCTGACTTTC. Protein sequence: CASSQDRPGANVLTF. The rearrangement uses TRBV18 and TRBJ2-6; a possible D gene is TRBD1 (6 bases). CDR3 length equals 15 residues. Per the germline V gene, CDR1 is KGHSH and CDR2 is LQKENI. Trimming removed 4 bases at V and 2 bases at J, with 9 bases between.

With respect to this clone: Sequence at one end of the junction differs from germline and may be a read error. The genes are TRBV7-3 and TRBJ2-5, with TRBD2 matching over 10 bases. The CDR3 consists of 18 residues. Germline CDR1 is SGHTA and CDR2 is FQGTGA. The CDR3 protein is CASSLKPLASGSFETQYF. The DNA for the CDR3 is TGTGCCAGCAGCTTAAAGCCCCTGGCTAGCGGGAGCTTTGAGACTCAGTACTTC.